Below are 13 T cell receptor beta chains sequenced from a single sample in a study of T cells after yellow fever vaccination. Each CDR3 protein is one row after TCRdb ran MiXCR on the 5' RACE reads. This table holds 150,000 to 200,000 distinct CDR3 sequences, about 6.2% found once. Specimen: CD4+ T cells sorted from PBMCs, collected on the day of the first yellow fever vaccination. These receptors were taken from a man aged 18 to 29 who received the YFV17D yellow fever vaccine.

In this sample, this clonotype turned up many times. V and J are TRBV28 and TRBJ1-2; tentative D call: TRBD1 (5 bases). V was trimmed by 4 bases and J by 4 bases, leaving 16 bases between them. This CDR3 region has 15 residues. The germline CDR1 and CDR2 sequences are MDHEN and SYDVKM. CDR3 sequence reads: CASSSPGTVFYGYTF. The CDR3, as DNA: TGTGCCAGCAGTTCCCCCGGGACGGTATTCTATGGCTACACCTTC.

Ten or more counts support this clonotype. Here the CDR3 DNA reads TGCGCCAGCAGCTTGTTTCCAGCGGGGGCCGGGGAGACCCAGTACTTC. It encodes CASSLFPAGAGETQYF. J is TRBJ2-5 and V is TRBV5-1, with 8 bases matching TRBD2. The CDR3 runs 16 residues. Germline-derived CDR1 and CDR2 are SGHRS and YFSETQ. V lost 1 base to trimming and J lost 5 bases; unmatched junction nucleotides: 10.

This chain joins TRBV5-1 and TRBJ2-2; a weak D match, TRBD1 (6 bases). The germline V gene encodes CDR1 SGHRS and CDR2 YFSETQ. Trimming shortened V by 1 base and J by 4 bases, and 11 bases separated the two germline ends. The CDR3 has 15 amino acids. The CDR3 nucleotides are TGCGCCAGCAGCTTGATGACAGGAGCCACCGGGGAGCTGTTTTTT. Translated: CASSLMTGATGELFF.

This clonotype appeared many times. This chain connects TRBV10-2 to TRBJ2-3; 9 bases line up with TRBD2. The V segment lost 5 bases and the J segment 9 bases; nucleotides outside the gene matches: 6. The CDR3 spans 13 residues. Germline lookup yields CDR1 WSHSY and CDR2 SAAADI. CDR3 nucleotides: TGCGCCAGCAGTTCCTCCGGGACTAGCACGCAGTATTTT. Its translation is CASSSSGTSTQYF.

Ten or more counts support this clonotype. This chain joins TRBV12-3 or TRBV12-4 and TRBJ2-5; TRBD2 is a possible D gene (5 bases). The V end lost 6 bases, the J end lost 7 bases, and 15 bases lay between the germline ends. The CDR3 covers 13 residues. The CDR3 here is CASSLAPTATQYF. In DNA, the CDR3 is TGTGCCAGCAGCCTAGCCCCCACGGCGACCCAGTACTTC.

This clonotype came up many times. The rearrangement joins TRBV5-1 to TRBJ2-5; tentative D call: TRBD2 (6 bases). This CDR3 has 14 amino acids. The V end lost 0 bases, the J end lost 3 bases, and 9 bases lay between the germline ends. Germline V lookup: CDR1 SGHRS, CDR2 YFSETQ. CDR3 nucleotides: TGCGCCAGCAGCTTGGGGACTACTAAAGAGACCCAGTACTTC. Its protein is CASSLGTTKETQYF.

In this sample, this clonotype turned up a few times. The chain recombines TRBV12-3 or TRBV12-4 with TRBJ2-2; D is uncertain. This CDR3 spans 17 amino acids. Trimming cost V 3 bases and J 3 bases, with 17 bases left between them. The CDR3, as DNA: TGTGCCAGCAGTTTGAGTGGAAGGGATTTGGACACCGGGGAGCTGTTTTTT. Translating it yields CASSLSGRDLDTGELFF.

This clonotype appeared many times. This chain connects TRBV12-3 or TRBV12-4 to TRBJ1-5; possibly TRBD1 for D (5 bases). V shed 2 bases and J shed 4 bases, with 15 bases lying between them. This CDR3 has 16 residues. The CDR3 DNA reads as TGTGCCAGCAGTTTAACTCTAAACGGGGGGAATCAGCCCCAGCATTTT. Protein product: CASSLTLNGGNQPQHF.

This clonotype was seen at least ten times. The chain has TRBV4-2 and TRBJ1-2, with TRBD1 matching over 8 bases. Germline V gives CDR1 LGHNA, CDR2 YNFKEQ. CDR3 size: 17 residues. With V trimmed by 5 bases and J by 2 bases, 13 bases remained unmatched. In nucleotides, the CDR3 is TGTGCCAGCAGCACCCTGACAGGGGCCAGGGGCAACTATGGCTACACCTTC. Protein: CASSTLTGARGNYGYTF.

This clonotype occurred a few times. The rearrangement joins TRBV5-1 to TRBJ2-5; possible D gene TRBD2, 5 bases. V lost 1 base and J 9 bases, leaving 16 bases between the germline ends. From germline, CDR1 is SGHRS and CDR2 YFSETQ. This CDR3 comprises 14 residues. The CDR3 reads CASSLMEASGAQYF. CDR3 DNA sequence: TGCGCCAGCAGCTTGATGGAGGCCAGTGGAGCCCAGTACTTC.

This clonotype was counted at least ten times. Here the CDR3 reads CASSVTGTPGPQHF. The CDR3 coding sequence is TGCGCCAGCAGCGTAACAGGGACCCCTGGGCCCCAGCATTTT. The chain uses TRBV5-1 and TRBJ1-5; TRBD1 is a possible D gene (6 bases). This CDR3 spans 14 amino acids. Per the germline V gene, CDR1 is SGHRS and CDR2 is YFSETQ. The V end was cut by 4 bases, the J end by 9 bases, with 17 bases between.

This clonotype was seen at least ten times. J is TRBJ1-3 and V is TRBV4-3; D not certain. V lost 0 bases to trimming and J lost 2 bases, with 11 bases between them. This CDR3 has 16 amino acids. From germline, CDR1 is LGHNA and CDR2 YSLEER. This chain's CDR3 is CASSQDSAVPGNTIYF. DNA for the CDR3: TGCGCCAGCAGCCAAGATTCCGCAGTACCTGGAAACACCATATATTTT.

This clonotype was seen at least ten times. The chain carries TRBV10-3 and TRBJ2-3; 13 bases are shared with TRBD2. Germline CDR1 and CDR2: ENHRY and SYGVKD. The CDR3 has 16 amino acids. The J segment lost 4 bases and the V segment lost 7 bases, leaving 8 bases of the junction unmatched. This CDR3 is CAITSTSGGGSDTQYF. The CDR3 DNA is TGTGCCATCACCTCAACTAGCGGGGGGGGGTCAGATACGCAGTATTTT.